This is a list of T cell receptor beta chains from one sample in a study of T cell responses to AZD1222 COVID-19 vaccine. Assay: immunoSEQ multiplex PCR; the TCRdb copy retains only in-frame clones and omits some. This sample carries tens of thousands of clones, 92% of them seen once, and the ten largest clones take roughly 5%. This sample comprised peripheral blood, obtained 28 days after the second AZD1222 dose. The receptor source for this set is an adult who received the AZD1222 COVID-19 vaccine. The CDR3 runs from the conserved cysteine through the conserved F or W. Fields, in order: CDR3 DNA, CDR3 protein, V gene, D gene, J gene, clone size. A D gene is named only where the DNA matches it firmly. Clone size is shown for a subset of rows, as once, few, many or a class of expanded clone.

CDR3nt: TGTGCCAGCCGGGCTAGCGGGAGGGCAGGCCCCTACAATGAGCAGTTCTTC
CDR3aa: CASRASGRAGPYNEQFF
v_gene: TRBV27
d_gene: TRBD2
j_gene: TRBJ2-1
abundance: -

CDR3nt: TGTGCCAGCAGCTTGGCGACAGGGTCTTTCTACGAGCAGTACTTC
CDR3aa: CASSLATGSFYEQYF
v_gene: TRBV5-4
d_gene: TRBD1
j_gene: TRBJ2-7
abundance: -

CDR3nt: TGTGCCAGCCGGGCGGAGCTGAGCAATCAGCCCCAGCATTTT
CDR3aa: CASRAELSNQPQHF
v_gene: TRBV6-5
d_gene: -
j_gene: TRBJ1-5
abundance: -

CDR3nt: TGTGCCAGCAGCCCGGGACTCGAGGGGGCCTACGAGCAGTACTTC
CDR3aa: CASSPGLEGAYEQYF
v_gene: TRBV5-4
d_gene: -
j_gene: TRBJ2-7
abundance: -

CDR3nt: TGTGCCAGCAGCGACAGCTATGGCTACACCTTC
CDR3aa: CASSDSYGYTF
v_gene: TRBV6-6
d_gene: -
j_gene: TRBJ1-2
abundance: -

CDR3nt: TGTGCCAGCAGTGAATCGGCTGACGTCAATGAGCAGTTCTTC
CDR3aa: CASSESADVNEQFF
v_gene: TRBV6-1
d_gene: -
j_gene: TRBJ2-1
abundance: few

CDR3nt: TGTGCCAGCAGCCGTAGCGGGTCTAGCACAGATACGCAGTATTTT
CDR3aa: CASSRSGSSTDTQYF
v_gene: TRBV5-4
d_gene: TRBD2
j_gene: TRBJ2-3
abundance: -

CDR3nt: TGTGCCAGCAGAACAGGGCGGACCGGGGAGCTGTTTTTT
CDR3aa: CASRTGRTGELFF
v_gene: TRBV6-5
d_gene: -
j_gene: TRBJ2-2
abundance: -

CDR3nt: TGTGCCAGTAGTATTGGGACGTTGGCGAACACTGAAGCTTTCTTT
CDR3aa: CASSIGTLANTEAFF
v_gene: TRBV19
d_gene: -
j_gene: TRBJ1-1
abundance: -

CDR3nt: TGTGCCTGGAACTCCGAGGGGGTTTATAGCAATCAGCCCCAGCATTTT
CDR3aa: CAWNSEGVYSNQPQHF
v_gene: TRBV30
d_gene: -
j_gene: TRBJ1-5
abundance: -

CDR3nt: TGCGCCAGCAGCTTAACCATGAACACTGAAGCTTTCTTT
CDR3aa: CASSLTMNTEAFF
v_gene: TRBV5-1
d_gene: -
j_gene: TRBJ1-1
abundance: few

CDR3nt: TGTGCCAGCAGCCAAGGCGGGGGGTTCTTAAACACCATATATTTT
CDR3aa: CASSQGGGFLNTIYF
v_gene: TRBV3-1/TRBV3-2
d_gene: -
j_gene: TRBJ1-3
abundance: -

CDR3nt: TGCGCCAGCAGCTTGGATACGTTCCCCGACCCCTACGAGCAGTACTTC
CDR3aa: CASSLDTFPDPYEQYF
v_gene: TRBV5-1
d_gene: -
j_gene: TRBJ2-7
abundance: -

CDR3nt: TGTGCCAGCAGTCCCTATAGCGGGCGAGAGACCCAGTACTTC
CDR3aa: CASSPYSGRETQYF
v_gene: TRBV6-5
d_gene: TRBD2
j_gene: TRBJ2-5
abundance: -

CDR3nt: TGTGCCAGCAGTTTTTCGGACCCGTCGGTGTACGAGCAGTACTTC
CDR3aa: CASSFSDPSVYEQYF
v_gene: TRBV27
d_gene: -
j_gene: TRBJ2-7
abundance: -

CDR3nt: TGTGCCAGCCGGACAGGGGGCACCAACGTCCTGACTTTC
CDR3aa: CASRTGGTNVLTF
v_gene: TRBV3-1/TRBV3-2
d_gene: TRBD1
j_gene: TRBJ2-6
abundance: -

CDR3nt: TGTGCCAGCGCCCCGGGGGGTGTTACGGGCAATGAGCAGTTCTTC
CDR3aa: CASAPGGVTGNEQFF
v_gene: TRBV6-4
d_gene: TRBD2
j_gene: TRBJ2-1
abundance: once

CDR3nt: TGTGCCAGCAGCACCCCGGACAGGGTTGGCGGGGAGCTGTTTTTT
CDR3aa: CASSTPDRVGGELFF
v_gene: TRBV3-1/TRBV3-2
d_gene: TRBD1
j_gene: TRBJ2-2
abundance: -

CDR3nt: TGTGCCAGCAGCGGACGGACAGGGGGCGGTGAAAAACTGTTTTTT
CDR3aa: CASSGRTGGGEKLFF
v_gene: TRBV9
d_gene: TRBD1
j_gene: TRBJ1-4
abundance: few

CDR3nt: TGTGCCAGCAGCTTCGGAGGGGCCGAAAAACTGTTTTTT
CDR3aa: CASSFGGAEKLFF
v_gene: TRBV13
d_gene: -
j_gene: TRBJ1-4
abundance: -

CDR3nt: TGTGCCAGCAGCGGGGACAGGGTATGGGCCGGGGAGCTGTTTTTT
CDR3aa: CASSGDRVWAGELFF
v_gene: TRBV6-2/TRBV6-3
d_gene: TRBD1
j_gene: TRBJ2-2
abundance: -

CDR3nt: TGTGCCAGCTCAGCTTTTCGCCAGTCGGGCAATCAGCCCCAGCATTTT
CDR3aa: CASSAFRQSGNQPQHF
v_gene: TRBV18
d_gene: -
j_gene: TRBJ1-5
abundance: -

CDR3nt: TGTGCCAGCAGCAGGCTCAGGATGAGCACAGATACGCAGTATTTT
CDR3aa: CASSRLRMSTDTQYF
v_gene: TRBV7-9
d_gene: -
j_gene: TRBJ2-3
abundance: -

CDR3nt: TGTGCCAGCAGCTTGCCCATAAACACTGAAGCTTTCTTT
CDR3aa: CASSLPINTEAFF
v_gene: TRBV7-2
d_gene: -
j_gene: TRBJ1-1
abundance: -

CDR3nt: TGTGCCAGCTCACCAAGTGGGGCCTCCTACGAGCAGTACTTC
CDR3aa: CASSPSGASYEQYF
v_gene: TRBV18
d_gene: -
j_gene: TRBJ2-7
abundance: -

CDR3nt: TGTGCCAGCCAGACTCTAGCGGGTGCAAACACCGGGGAGCTGTTTTTT
CDR3aa: CASQTLAGANTGELFF
v_gene: TRBV27
d_gene: TRBD2
j_gene: TRBJ2-2
abundance: -

CDR3nt: TGTGCCAGCAGCGTAGGACAGGGGAACGGGGAGCTGTTTTTT
CDR3aa: CASSVGQGNGELFF
v_gene: TRBV9
d_gene: TRBD1
j_gene: TRBJ2-2
abundance: few

CDR3nt: TGTGCCAGTAGTCGGACAGGGGGCGAGGAAGCTTTCTTT
CDR3aa: CASSRTGGEEAFF
v_gene: TRBV19
d_gene: TRBD1
j_gene: TRBJ1-1
abundance: once

CDR3nt: TGCGCCAGCAGCCCACAGGGACAGGGGGCCTACGAGCAGTACTTC
CDR3aa: CASSPQGQGAYEQYF
v_gene: TRBV5-1
d_gene: TRBD1
j_gene: TRBJ2-7
abundance: -

CDR3nt: TGTGCCAGTAGGGGTCCAGCAAACATTCAGTACTTC
CDR3aa: CASRGPANIQYF
v_gene: TRBV19
d_gene: -
j_gene: TRBJ2-4
abundance: -

CDR3nt: TGTGCCAGCAGTTTTCTAGGACAGCAGTACTTC
CDR3aa: CASSFLGQQYF
v_gene: TRBV12-3/TRBV12-4
d_gene: -
j_gene: TRBJ2-7
abundance: -

CDR3nt: TGTGCCAGCAGTTCAAACAGGGGCGGCTACACCTTC
CDR3aa: CASSSNRGGYTF
v_gene: TRBV12-3/TRBV12-4
d_gene: TRBD1
j_gene: TRBJ1-2
abundance: -

CDR3nt: TGTGCCAGTACCGACTCGGGCGGAACCCACGAGCAGTACTTC
CDR3aa: CASTDSGGTHEQYF
v_gene: TRBV19
d_gene: -
j_gene: TRBJ2-7
abundance: -

CDR3nt: TGCGCCAGCAGTGGCCCCGGGACAGGGGGCATTGGCTACACCTTC
CDR3aa: CASSGPGTGGIGYTF
v_gene: TRBV10-1
d_gene: TRBD1
j_gene: TRBJ1-2
abundance: few

CDR3nt: TGTGCCAGCAGCTTAGGGGGCTATGGCTACACCTTC
CDR3aa: CASSLGGYGYTF
v_gene: TRBV7-9
d_gene: -
j_gene: TRBJ1-2
abundance: -

CDR3nt: TGTGCCAGCAGCATAGCTGAGGGAATGAACACTGAAGCTTTCTTT
CDR3aa: CASSIAEGMNTEAFF
v_gene: TRBV7-2
d_gene: -
j_gene: TRBJ1-1
abundance: -

CDR3nt: TGCAGTGCTAGTCTTGGGACAGGGGTCCACGAGCAGTACTTC
CDR3aa: CSASLGTGVHEQYF
v_gene: TRBV20-1
d_gene: TRBD1
j_gene: TRBJ2-7
abundance: -

CDR3nt: TGTGCCAGCAGCGTAGGGGGAGTGGGGGAGACCCAGTACTTC
CDR3aa: CASSVGGVGETQYF
v_gene: TRBV9
d_gene: -
j_gene: TRBJ2-5
abundance: few

CDR3nt: TGTGCCAGCGGCCAGGGGGCGGCAGATACGCAGTATTTT
CDR3aa: CASGQGAADTQYF
v_gene: TRBV28
d_gene: TRBD1
j_gene: TRBJ2-3
abundance: -

CDR3nt: TGTGCCAGTAGTGCCCTCAGACAGGTCCCGGGCACAGATACGCAGTATTTT
CDR3aa: CASSALRQVPGTDTQYF
v_gene: TRBV19
d_gene: -
j_gene: TRBJ2-3
abundance: -

CDR3nt: TGTGCCAGCAGCCAAGATATCCAGGGGATCGGCGGCTACACCTTC
CDR3aa: CASSQDIQGIGGYTF
v_gene: TRBV3-1/TRBV3-2
d_gene: -
j_gene: TRBJ1-2
abundance: -

CDR3nt: TGTGCCAGCAGCTCCGCCGGGGGCGCATTGGGATACAAACTGTTTTTT
CDR3aa: CASSSAGGALGYKLFF
v_gene: TRBV7-8
d_gene: -
j_gene: TRBJ1-4
abundance: -

CDR3nt: TGTGCCAGTAGTATTAATGGCGGGAGACGATCCAAAAACATTCAGTACTTC
CDR3aa: CASSINGGRRSKNIQYF
v_gene: TRBV19
d_gene: TRBD2
j_gene: TRBJ2-4
abundance: -

CDR3nt: TGTGCCAGCAGTTTGGGGGTCAATCAGCCCCAGCATTTT
CDR3aa: CASSLGVNQPQHF
v_gene: TRBV27
d_gene: -
j_gene: TRBJ1-5
abundance: -

CDR3nt: TGTGCCAGCAGCGTAGATGTGGGGACTGAAGCTTTCTTT
CDR3aa: CASSVDVGTEAFF
v_gene: TRBV9
d_gene: -
j_gene: TRBJ1-1
abundance: -

CDR3nt: TGTGCTAGTGGTGTTGACATCTGGAGCAATCAGCCCCAGCATTTT
CDR3aa: CASGVDIWSNQPQHF
v_gene: TRBV12-5
d_gene: -
j_gene: TRBJ1-5
abundance: -

CDR3nt: TGTGCCAGCTCACGACCACCCCCGGGCCCTGAAGCTTTCTTT
CDR3aa: CASSRPPPGPEAFF
v_gene: TRBV18
d_gene: -
j_gene: TRBJ1-1
abundance: few

CDR3nt: TGCGCCAGCAGCTTGGAGGTTCTGGCCTCGGGCACTGAAGCTTTCTTT
CDR3aa: CASSLEVLASGTEAFF
v_gene: TRBV5-1
d_gene: -
j_gene: TRBJ1-1
abundance: -